The source of this T cell receptor beta chain is a study of CD8 T cells in Susac syndrome. Study-level results: The TCR sequencing and HLA analysis in the study involved a relatively small number of individuals, as the study acknowledged.

CDR1 and CDR2 (germline): MGHRA, YSYEKL. J gave up 9 bases and V 1 base, and 8 bases lay outside the gene matches. This CDR3 is built from 15 residues. For this clonotype: Its antigen is not known.

The authors sequenced TCR beta from blood CD8+ and CD4+ T cells. TEMRA cells underwent FACS enrichment and CD8+ and CD4+ T cells underwent negative isolation. RNA was extracted with the RNeasy kit, and a quantity of about 0.45 to 1 ug was reverse transcribed using random hexamers. Amplification of TCR beta CDR3 across 54 Vbeta and 13 Jbeta was performed with immunoSEQ multiplex PCR. TCRdb itself ran the immunoSEQ multiplex PCR reads through MiXCR, one entry per CDR3 protein. The table includes some 400,000 distinct CDR3 sequences, around 85% detected once. The J gene is TRBJ2-1, the V gene TRBV4-1; TRBD2 matches at 8 bases. This TCR came from a human donor with multiple sclerosis. Material for sequencing was CD8+ T cells from PBMCs. The CDR3 bases are TGCGCCAGCAGCCAAGTGACGGGGGGGGATAGTGAGCAGTTCTTC. This gives the protein CASSQVTGGDSEQFF.